This T cell receptor (beta chain) emerged from a study of OX40 agonist ivuxolimab in advanced cancers. At the level of the study: Three dose-escalation patients had partial responses: one with hepatocellular carcinoma and two with cutaneous melanoma.

Germline V gene lookup returns CDR1 SNHLY and CDR2 FYNNEI. This CDR3 region has 14 residues. The V gene lost 8 bases and the J gene lost 4 bases, with 16 bases spanning the gap. Study-level results: On average, a greater number of expanded clones characterised CD8+ T cells relative to CD4+.

Profiled with immunoSEQ multiplex PCR; TCRdb holds only in-frame clones, not every one. Of 50,000 to 70,000 clones detected, around 83% appear once; the ten largest clones hold 0.6% to 0.8%. With regard to this clone: Its antigen remains unknown.

The TCR was taken from an adult with an advanced solid tumor such as melanoma, head and neck, liver or kidney cancer. Source: CD4+ or CD8+ T cells sorted from blood, taken in a trial of the OX40 agonist ivuxolimab. The chain carries TRBV2 and TRBJ2-3; no reliable D call. This chain's CDR3 is CASSGASWADTQYF. As DNA, the CDR3 is TGTGCCAGCTCCGGAGCCAGTTGGGCAGATACGCAGTATTTT.